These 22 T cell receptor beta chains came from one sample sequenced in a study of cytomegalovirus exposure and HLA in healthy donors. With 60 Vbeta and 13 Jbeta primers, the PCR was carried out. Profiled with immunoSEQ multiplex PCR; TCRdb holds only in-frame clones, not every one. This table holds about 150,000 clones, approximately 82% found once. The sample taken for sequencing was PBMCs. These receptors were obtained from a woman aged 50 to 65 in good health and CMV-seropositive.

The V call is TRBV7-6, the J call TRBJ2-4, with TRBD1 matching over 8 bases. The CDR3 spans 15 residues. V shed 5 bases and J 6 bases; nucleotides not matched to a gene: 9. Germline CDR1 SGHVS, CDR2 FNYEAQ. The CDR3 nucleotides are TGTGCCAGCAGCCAGTCAGGGGGCGGGTTAAACATTCAGTACTTC. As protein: CASSQSGGGLNIQYF.

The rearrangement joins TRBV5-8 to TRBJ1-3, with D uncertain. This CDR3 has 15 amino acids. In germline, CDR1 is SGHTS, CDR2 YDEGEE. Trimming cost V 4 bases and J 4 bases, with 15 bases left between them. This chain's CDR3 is CASSQEEATGNTIYF. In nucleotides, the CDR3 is TGTGCCAGCAGCCAAGAGGAGGCAACCGGAAACACCATATATTTT.

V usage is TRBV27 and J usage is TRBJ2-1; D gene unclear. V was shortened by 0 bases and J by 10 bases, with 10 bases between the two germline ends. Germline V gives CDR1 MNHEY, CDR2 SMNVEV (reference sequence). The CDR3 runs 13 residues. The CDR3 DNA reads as TGTGCCAGCAGTTTATCGCCCGCGACAGAGCAGTTCTTC. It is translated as CASSLSPATEQFF.

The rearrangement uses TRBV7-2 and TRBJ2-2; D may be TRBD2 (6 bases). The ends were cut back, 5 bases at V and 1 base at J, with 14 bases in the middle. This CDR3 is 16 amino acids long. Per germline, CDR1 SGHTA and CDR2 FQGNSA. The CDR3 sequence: CASSQGGRLNTGELFF. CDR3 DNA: TGTGCCAGCAGCCAAGGAGGGAGGTTGAACACCGGGGAGCTGTTTTTT.

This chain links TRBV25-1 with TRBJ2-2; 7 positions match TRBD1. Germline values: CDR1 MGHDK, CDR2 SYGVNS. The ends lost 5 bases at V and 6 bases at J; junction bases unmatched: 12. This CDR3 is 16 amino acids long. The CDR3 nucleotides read TGTGCCAGCAGTCCGGACAGGACCGCCCGACCCGGGGAGCTGTTTTTT. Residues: CASSPDRTARPGELFF. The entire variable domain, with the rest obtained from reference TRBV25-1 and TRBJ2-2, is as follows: EADIYQTPRYLVIGTGKKITLECSQTMGHDKMYWYQQDPGMELHLIHYSYGVNSTEKGDLSSESTVSRIRTEHFPLTLESARPSHTSQYLCASSPDRTARPGELFFGEGSRLTVL.

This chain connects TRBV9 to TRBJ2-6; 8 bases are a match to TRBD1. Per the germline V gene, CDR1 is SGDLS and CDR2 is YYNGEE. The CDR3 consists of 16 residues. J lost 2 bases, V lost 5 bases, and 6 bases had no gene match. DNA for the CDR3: TGTGCCAGCAGAGGACAGGGAACGGCTGGGGCCAACGTCCTGACTTTC. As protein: CASRGQGTAGANVLTF. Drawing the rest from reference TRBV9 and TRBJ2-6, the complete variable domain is DSGVTQTPKHLITATGQRVTLRCSPRSGDLSVYWYQQSLDQGLQFLIQYYNGEERAKGNILERFSAQQFPDLHSELNLSSLELGDSALYFCASRGQGTAGANVLTFGAGSRLTVL.

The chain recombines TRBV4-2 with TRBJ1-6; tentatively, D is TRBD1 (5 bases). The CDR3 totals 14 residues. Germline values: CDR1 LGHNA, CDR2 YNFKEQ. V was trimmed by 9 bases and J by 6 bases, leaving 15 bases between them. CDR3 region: CASRGGMGNSPLHF. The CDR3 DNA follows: TGTGCCAGTAGGGGTGGTATGGGTAATTCACCCCTCCACTTT.

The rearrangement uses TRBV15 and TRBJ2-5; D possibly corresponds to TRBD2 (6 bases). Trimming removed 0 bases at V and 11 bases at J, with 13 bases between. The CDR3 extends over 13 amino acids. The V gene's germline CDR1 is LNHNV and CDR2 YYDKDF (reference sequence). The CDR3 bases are TGTGCCACCAGCAGAGAGGGTGTCCGGGAGCAGTACTTC. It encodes CATSREGVREQYF.

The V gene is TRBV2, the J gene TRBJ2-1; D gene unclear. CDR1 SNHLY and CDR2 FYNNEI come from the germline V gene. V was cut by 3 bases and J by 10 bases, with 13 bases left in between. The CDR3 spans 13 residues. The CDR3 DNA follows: TGTGCCAGCAGTGACGGTCCCACCCTGGAGCAGTTCTTC. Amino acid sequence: CASSDGPTLEQFF.

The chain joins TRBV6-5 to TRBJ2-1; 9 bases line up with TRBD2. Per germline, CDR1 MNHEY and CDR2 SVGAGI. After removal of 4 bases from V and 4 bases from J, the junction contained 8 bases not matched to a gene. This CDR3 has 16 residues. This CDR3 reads CASSSQASGVYNEQFF. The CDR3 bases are TGTGCCAGCAGTTCCCAGGCTAGCGGGGTTTACAATGAGCAGTTCTTC.

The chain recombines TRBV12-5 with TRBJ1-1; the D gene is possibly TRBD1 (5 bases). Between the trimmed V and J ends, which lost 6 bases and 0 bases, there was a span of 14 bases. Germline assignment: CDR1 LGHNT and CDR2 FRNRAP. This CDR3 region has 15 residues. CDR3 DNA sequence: TGTGCTAGTGGAGACAACAGGCTAATGAACACTGAAGCTTTCTTT. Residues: CASGDNRLMNTEAFF.

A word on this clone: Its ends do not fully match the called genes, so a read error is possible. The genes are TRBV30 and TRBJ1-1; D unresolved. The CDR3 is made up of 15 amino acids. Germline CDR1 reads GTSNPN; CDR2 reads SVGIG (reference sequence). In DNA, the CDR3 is TGTGCCTGGAGTGTCCTACGGGGAAAGAACTCTGAAGCTTTCTTT. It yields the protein CAWSVLRGKNSEAFF.

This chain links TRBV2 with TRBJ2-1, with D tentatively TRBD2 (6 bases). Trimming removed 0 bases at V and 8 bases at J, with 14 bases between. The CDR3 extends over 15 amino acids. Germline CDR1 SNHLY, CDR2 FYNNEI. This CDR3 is CASSEARAGNDEQFF. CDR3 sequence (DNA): TGTGCCAGCAGTGAAGCGCGGGCGGGAAACGATGAGCAGTTCTTC.

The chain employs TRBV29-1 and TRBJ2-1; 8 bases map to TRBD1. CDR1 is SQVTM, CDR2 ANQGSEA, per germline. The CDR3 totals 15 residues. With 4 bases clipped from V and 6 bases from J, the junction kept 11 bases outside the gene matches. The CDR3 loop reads CSVGGATGALNEQFF. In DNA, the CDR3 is TGCAGCGTTGGAGGGGCGACAGGGGCCCTCAATGAGCAGTTCTTC.

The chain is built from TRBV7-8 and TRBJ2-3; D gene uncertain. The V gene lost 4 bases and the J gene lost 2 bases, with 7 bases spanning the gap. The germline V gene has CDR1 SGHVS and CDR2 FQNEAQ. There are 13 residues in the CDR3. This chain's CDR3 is CASSSAYTDTQYF. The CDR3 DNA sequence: TGTGCCAGCAGCTCCGCCTACACAGATACGCAGTATTTT.

The CDR3 is CASSPGRRDTQYF. The DNA for the CDR3 is TGTGCCAGCAGTCCGGGGAGGAGGGATACGCAGTATTTT. The J gene is TRBJ2-3, the V gene TRBV6-5; TRBD2 is a possible D gene (6 bases). Between the trimmed V and J ends, which lost 5 bases and 6 bases, there was a span of 12 bases. The CDR3 runs to 13 residues. In germline, CDR1 is MNHEY, CDR2 SVGAGI.

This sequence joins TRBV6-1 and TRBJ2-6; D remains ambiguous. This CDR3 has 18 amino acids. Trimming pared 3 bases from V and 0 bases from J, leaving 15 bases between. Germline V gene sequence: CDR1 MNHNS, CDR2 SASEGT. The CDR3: CASSDRLAESSGANVLTF. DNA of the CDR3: TGTGCCAGCAGTGATCGGCTGGCGGAGAGCTCTGGGGCCAACGTCCTGACTTTC.

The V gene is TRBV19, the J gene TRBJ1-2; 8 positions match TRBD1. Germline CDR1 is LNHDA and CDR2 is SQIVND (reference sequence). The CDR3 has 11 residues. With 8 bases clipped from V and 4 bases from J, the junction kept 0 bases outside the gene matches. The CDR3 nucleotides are TGTGCCAGTGGACAGGGCTATGGCTACACCTTC. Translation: CASGQGYGYTF.

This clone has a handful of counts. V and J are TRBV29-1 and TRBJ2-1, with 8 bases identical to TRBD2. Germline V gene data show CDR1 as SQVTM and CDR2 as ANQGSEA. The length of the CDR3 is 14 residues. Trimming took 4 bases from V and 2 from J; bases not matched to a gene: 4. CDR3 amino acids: CSVARGGPYNEQFF. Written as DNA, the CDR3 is TGCAGCGTTGCCCGGGGGGGGCCCTACAATGAGCAGTTCTTC.

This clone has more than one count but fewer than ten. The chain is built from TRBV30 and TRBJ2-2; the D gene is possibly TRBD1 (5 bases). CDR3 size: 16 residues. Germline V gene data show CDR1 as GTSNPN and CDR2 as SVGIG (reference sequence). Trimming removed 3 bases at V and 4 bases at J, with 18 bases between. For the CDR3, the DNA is TGTGCCTGGAGCGAACTCAGGGTTATGAGCACCGGGGAGCTGTTTTTT. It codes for CAWSELRVMSTGELFF. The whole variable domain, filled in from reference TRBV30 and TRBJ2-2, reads SQTIHQWPATLVQPVGSPLSLECTVEGTSNPNLYWYRQAAGRGLQLLFYSVGIGQISSEVPQNLSASRPQDRQFILSSKKLLLSDSGFYLCAWSELRVMSTGELFFGEGSRLTVL.

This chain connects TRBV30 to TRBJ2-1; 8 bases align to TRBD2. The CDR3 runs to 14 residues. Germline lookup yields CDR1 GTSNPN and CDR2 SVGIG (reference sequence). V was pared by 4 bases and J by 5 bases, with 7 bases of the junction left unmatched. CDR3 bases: TGTGCCTGGACCGGCGGGGGGCTTCACAATGAGCAGTTCTTC. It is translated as CAWTGGGLHNEQFF. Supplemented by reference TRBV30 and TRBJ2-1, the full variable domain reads SQTIHQWPATLVQPVGSPLSLECTVEGTSNPNLYWYRQAAGRGLQLLFYSVGIGQISSEVPQNLSASRPQDRQFILSSKKLLLSDSGFYLCAWTGGGLHNEQFFGPGTRLTVL.

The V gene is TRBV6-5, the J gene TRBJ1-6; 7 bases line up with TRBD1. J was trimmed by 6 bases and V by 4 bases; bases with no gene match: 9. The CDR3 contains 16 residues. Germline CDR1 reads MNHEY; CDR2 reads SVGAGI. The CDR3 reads CASSSLQGISNSPLHF. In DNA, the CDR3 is TGTGCCAGCAGTTCCCTACAGGGGATCTCTAATTCACCCCTCCACTTT.